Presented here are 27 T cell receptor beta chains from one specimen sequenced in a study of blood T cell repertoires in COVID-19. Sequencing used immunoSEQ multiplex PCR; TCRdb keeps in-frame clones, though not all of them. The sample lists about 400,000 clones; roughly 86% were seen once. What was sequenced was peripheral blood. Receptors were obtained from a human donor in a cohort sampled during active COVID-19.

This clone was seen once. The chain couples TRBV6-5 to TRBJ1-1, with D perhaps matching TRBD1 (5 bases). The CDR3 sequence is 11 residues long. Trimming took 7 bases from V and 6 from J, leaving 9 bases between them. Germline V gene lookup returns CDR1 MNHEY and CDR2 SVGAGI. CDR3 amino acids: CASTRGAEAFF. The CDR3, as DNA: TGTGCCAGCACCCGGGGGGCTGAAGCTTTCTTT.

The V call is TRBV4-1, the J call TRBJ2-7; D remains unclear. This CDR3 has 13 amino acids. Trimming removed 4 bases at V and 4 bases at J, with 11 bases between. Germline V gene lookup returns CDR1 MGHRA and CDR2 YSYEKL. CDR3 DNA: TGCGCCAGCAGCCCGGCAGGTGGTTACGAGCAGTACTTC. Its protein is CASSPAGGYEQYF.

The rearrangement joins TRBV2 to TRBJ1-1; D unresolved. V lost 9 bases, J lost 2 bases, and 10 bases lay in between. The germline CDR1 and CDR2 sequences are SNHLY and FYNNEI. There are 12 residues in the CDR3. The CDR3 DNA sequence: TGTGCCAGAAGCGGGGTAAACACTGAAGCTTTCTTT. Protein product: CARSGVNTEAFF.

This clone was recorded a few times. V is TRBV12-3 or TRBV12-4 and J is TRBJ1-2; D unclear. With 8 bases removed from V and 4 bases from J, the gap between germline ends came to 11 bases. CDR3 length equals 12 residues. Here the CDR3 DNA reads TGTGCCAGCCGCTCAGCTAGCTATGGCTACACCTTC. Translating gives CASRSASYGYTF.

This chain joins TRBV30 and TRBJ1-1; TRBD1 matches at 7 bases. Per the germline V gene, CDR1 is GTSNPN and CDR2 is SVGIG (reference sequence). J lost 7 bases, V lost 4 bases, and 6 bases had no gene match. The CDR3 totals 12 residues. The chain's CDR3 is CAWTGGISEAFF. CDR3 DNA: TGTGCCTGGACAGGGGGAATCAGTGAAGCTTTCTTT.

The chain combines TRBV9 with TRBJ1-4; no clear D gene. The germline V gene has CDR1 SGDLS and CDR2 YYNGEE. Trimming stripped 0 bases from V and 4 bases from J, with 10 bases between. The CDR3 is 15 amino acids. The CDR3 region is CASSVGGNVNEKLFF. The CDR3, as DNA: TGTGCCAGCAGCGTAGGAGGGAACGTTAATGAAAAACTGTTTTTT.

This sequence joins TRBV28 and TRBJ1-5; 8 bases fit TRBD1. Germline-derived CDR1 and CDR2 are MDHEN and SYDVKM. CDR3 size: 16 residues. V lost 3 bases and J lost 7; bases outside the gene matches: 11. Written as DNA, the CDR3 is TGTGCCAGCAGTTTTGGACAGGACAGGGTTGACCAGCCCCAGCATTTT. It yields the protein CASSFGQDRVDQPQHF.

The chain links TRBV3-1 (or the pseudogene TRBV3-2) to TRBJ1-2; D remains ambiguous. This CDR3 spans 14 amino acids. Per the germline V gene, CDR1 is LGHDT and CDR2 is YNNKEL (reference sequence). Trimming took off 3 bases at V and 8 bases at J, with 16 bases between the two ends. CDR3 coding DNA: TGTGCCAGCAGCCAGTTGGAGGGTATGATGGGCTACACCTTC. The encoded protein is CASSQLEGMMGYTF.

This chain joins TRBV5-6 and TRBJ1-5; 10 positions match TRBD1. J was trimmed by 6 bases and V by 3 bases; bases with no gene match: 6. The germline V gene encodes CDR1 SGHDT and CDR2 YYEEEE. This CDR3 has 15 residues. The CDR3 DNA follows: TGTGCCAGCAGCTCCGGGACAGGGGCAGCTCAGCCCCAGCATTTT. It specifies CASSSGTGAAQPQHF.

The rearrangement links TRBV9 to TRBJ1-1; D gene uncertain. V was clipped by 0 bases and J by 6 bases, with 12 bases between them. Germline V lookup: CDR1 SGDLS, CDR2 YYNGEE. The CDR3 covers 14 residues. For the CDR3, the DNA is TGTGCCAGCAGCGTAGTTTTGAACCGGGCTGAAGCTTTCTTT. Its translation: CASSVVLNRAEAFF.

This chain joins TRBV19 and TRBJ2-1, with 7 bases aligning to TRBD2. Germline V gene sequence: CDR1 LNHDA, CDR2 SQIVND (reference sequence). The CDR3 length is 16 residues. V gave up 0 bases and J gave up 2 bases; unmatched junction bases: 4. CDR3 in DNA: TGTGCCAGTAGTATAGATGGGCTAGCGGCCTACAATGAGCAGTTCTTC. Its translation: CASSIDGLAAYNEQFF.

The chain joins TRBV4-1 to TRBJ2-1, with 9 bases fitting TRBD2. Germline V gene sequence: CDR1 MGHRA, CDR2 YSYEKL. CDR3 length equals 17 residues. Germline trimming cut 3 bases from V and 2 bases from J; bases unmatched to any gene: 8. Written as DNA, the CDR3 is TGCGCCAGCAGCCATATTGCGGGAGGGCCCCCCTACAATGAGCAGTTCTTC. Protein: CASSHIAGGPPYNEQFF.

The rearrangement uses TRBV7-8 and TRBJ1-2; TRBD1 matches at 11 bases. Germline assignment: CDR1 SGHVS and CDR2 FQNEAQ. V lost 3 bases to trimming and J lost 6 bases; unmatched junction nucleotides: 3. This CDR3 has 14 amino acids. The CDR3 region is CASSLSDRGHGYTF. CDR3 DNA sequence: TGTGCCAGCAGCTTGTCGGACAGGGGGCATGGCTACACCTTC.

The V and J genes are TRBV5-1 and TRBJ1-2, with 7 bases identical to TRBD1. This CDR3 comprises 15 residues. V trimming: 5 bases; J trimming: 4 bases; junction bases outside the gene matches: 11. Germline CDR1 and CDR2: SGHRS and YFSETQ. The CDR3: CASSLTGEVSYGYTF. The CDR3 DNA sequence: TGCGCCAGCAGTCTTACAGGGGAAGTTAGCTATGGCTACACCTTC.

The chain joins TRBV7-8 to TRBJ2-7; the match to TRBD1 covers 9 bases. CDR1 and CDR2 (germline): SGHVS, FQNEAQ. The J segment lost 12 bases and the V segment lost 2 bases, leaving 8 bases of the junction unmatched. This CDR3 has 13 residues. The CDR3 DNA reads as TGTGCCAGCAGCTTATTGGGACAGGGCATTTGGTACTTC. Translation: CASSLLGQGIWYF.

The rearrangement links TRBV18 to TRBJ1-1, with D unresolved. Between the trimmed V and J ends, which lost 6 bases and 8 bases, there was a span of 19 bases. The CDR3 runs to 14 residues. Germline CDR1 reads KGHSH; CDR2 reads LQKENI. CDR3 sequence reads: CASSLQPPLSEAFF. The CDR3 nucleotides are TGTGCCAGCTCCCTACAGCCACCGCTTTCCGAAGCTTTCTTT.

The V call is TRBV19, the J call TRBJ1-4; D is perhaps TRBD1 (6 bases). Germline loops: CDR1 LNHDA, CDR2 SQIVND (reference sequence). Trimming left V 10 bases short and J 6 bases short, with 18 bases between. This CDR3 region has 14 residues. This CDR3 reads CATQIRGRDEKLFF. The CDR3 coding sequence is TGTGCCACCCAAATCAGGGGCAGGGATGAAAAACTGTTTTTT.

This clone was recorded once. Here the CDR3 reads CASTSGGSYNEQFF. DNA for the CDR3: TGTGCCAGTACCAGCGGGGGCTCCTACAATGAGCAGTTCTTC. The chain uses TRBV19 and TRBJ2-1; 8 bases agree with TRBD2. This CDR3 has 14 residues. Germline CDR1 and CDR2: LNHDA and SQIVND (reference sequence). After removal of 7 bases from V and 0 bases from J, the junction contained 2 bases not matched to a gene.

CDR3 coding DNA: TGTGCCAGCGTAGAACAGGGTGACCCGGATGAAGCTTTCTTT. This codes for CASVEQGDPDEAFF. This rearrangement joins TRBV7-9 to TRBJ1-1; the D gene is possibly TRBD1 (6 bases). Trimming removed 8 bases from V and 7 bases from J, with 20 bases in between. This CDR3 is 14 amino acids long. Germline CDR1 reads SEHNR; CDR2 reads FQNEAQ (reference sequence).

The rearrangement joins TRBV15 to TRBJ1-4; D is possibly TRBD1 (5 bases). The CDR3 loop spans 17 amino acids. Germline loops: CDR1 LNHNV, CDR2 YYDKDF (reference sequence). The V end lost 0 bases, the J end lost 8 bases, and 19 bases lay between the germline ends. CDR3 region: CATSRDLVGQGSEKLFF. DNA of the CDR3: TGTGCCACCAGCAGAGATCTTGTGGGGCAGGGAAGCGAAAAACTGTTTTTT.

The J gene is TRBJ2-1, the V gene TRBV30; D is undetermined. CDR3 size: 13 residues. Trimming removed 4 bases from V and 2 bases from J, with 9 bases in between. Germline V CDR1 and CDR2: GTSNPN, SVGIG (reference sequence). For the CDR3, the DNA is TGTGCCTGGAAAGACTCGCCCTACAATGAGCAGTTCTTC. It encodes CAWKDSPYNEQFF.

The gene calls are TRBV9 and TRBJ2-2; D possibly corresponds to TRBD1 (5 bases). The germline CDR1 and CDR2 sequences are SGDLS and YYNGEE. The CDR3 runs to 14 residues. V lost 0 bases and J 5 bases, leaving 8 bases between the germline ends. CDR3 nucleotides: TGTGCCAGCAGCGTAGTGCCAGGGACCGGGGAGCTGTTTTTT. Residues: CASSVVPGTGELFF.

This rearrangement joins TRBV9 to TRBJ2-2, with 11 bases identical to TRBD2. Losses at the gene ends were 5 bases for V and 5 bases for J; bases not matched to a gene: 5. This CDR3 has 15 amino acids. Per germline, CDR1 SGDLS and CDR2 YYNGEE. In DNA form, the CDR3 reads TGTGCCAGCAGTTTTAGCGGGGGGGCGACCGGGGAGCTGTTTTTT. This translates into CASSFSGGATGELFF.

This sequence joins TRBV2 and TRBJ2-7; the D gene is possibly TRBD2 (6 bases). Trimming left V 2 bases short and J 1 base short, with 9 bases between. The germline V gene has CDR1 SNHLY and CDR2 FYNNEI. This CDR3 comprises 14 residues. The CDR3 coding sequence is TGTGCCAGCAGTGAAAGCCTAGCGTCCTACGAGCAGTACTTC. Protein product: CASSESLASYEQYF.

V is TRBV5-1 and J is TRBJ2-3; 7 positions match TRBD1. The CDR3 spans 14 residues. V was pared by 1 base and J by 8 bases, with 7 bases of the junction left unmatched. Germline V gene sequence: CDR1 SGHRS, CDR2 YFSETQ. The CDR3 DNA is TGCGCCAGCAGCTTGAAAGGACAGGACGCTACGCAGTATTTT. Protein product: CASSLKGQDATQYF.

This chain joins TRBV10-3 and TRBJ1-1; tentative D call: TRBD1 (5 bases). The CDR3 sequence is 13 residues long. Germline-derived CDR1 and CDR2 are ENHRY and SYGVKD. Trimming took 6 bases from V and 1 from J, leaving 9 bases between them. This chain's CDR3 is CAIRTVTNTEAFF. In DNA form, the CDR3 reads TGTGCCATCAGGACAGTGACGAACACTGAAGCTTTCTTT.

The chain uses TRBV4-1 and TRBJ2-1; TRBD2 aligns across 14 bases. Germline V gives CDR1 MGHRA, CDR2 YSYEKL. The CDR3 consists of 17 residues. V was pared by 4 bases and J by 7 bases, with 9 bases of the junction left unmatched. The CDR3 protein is CASSPRLAGGPRNEQFF. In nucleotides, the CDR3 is TGCGCCAGCAGCCCTAGACTAGCGGGAGGGCCTCGGAATGAGCAGTTCTTC.